What follows are 32 T cell receptor beta chains derived from one specimen sequenced in a study of blood T cell repertoires in COVID-19. Data came from immunoSEQ multiplex PCR; TCRdb stores just in-frame clones and leaves some out. Among 200,000 to 300,000 clones listed, approximately 86% were seen once. Sequencing used peripheral blood. The origin of the receptors is a woman in her sixties or seventies with COVID-19, enrolled during active disease.

This clone was counted between two and nine times. The DNA of the CDR3 is TGTGCCAGCAGCCCGCGCAATTACGAGCAGTACTTC. Protein: CASSPRNYEQYF. The chain recombines TRBV3-1 (or the pseudogene TRBV3-2) with TRBJ2-7; D not certain. V lost 4 bases and J 4 bases, leaving 8 bases between the germline ends. CDR1 is LGHDT and CDR2 is YNNKEL in the germline V gene (reference sequence). The CDR3 is 12 residues long.

The chain links TRBV14 to TRBJ1-1; D gene uncertain. V dropped 2 bases and J dropped 10 bases, with 32 bases sitting between them. The CDR3 totals 19 residues. Germline-derived CDR1 and CDR2 are SGHDN and FVKESK. The CDR3 is CASSQLGIVGAGKPETAFF. CDR3 DNA sequence: TGTGCCAGCAGCCAATTAGGTATTGTGGGAGCCGGGAAGCCGGAAACAGCTTTCTTT.

V is TRBV6-5 and J is TRBJ1-1; D is undetermined. This CDR3 is built from 11 residues. CDR1 is MNHEY, CDR2 SVGAGI, per germline. V was pared by 6 bases and J by 6 bases, with 8 bases between. The CDR3 loop is CASRQSSEAFF. CDR3 DNA: TGTGCCAGCAGACAGTCTTCTGAAGCTTTCTTT.

The CDR3 DNA sequence: TGTGCCAGCAGCCCCCGACTAGCACTGAACTACGAGCAGTACTTC. Its translation is CASSPRLALNYEQYF. The chain couples TRBV11-2 to TRBJ2-7; 7 bases align to TRBD2. The CDR3 contains 15 residues. Per the germline V gene, CDR1 is SGHAT and CDR2 is FQNNGV. Unmatched junction bases numbered 10, after V lost 5 bases and J lost 3 bases. The full variable domain, rest sourced from reference TRBV11-2 and TRBJ2-7, is EAGVAQSPRYKIIEKRQSVAFWCNPISGHATLYWYQQILGQGPKLLIQFQNNGVVDDSQLPKDRFSAERLKGVDSTLKIQPAKLEDSAVYLCASSPRLALNYEQYFGPGTRLTVT.

The sample holds one count of this clone. The chain uses TRBV7-3 and TRBJ1-1, with D perhaps TRBD1 (6 bases). The V gene lost 5 bases and the J gene lost 1 base, with 8 bases spanning the gap. The CDR3 consists of 13 residues. From germline, CDR1 is SGHTA and CDR2 FQGTGA. The CDR3 DNA sequence: TGTGCCAGCAGCAAACAGGGGAACACTGAAGCTTTCTTT. Residues: CASSKQGNTEAFF. The whole variable domain, filled in from reference TRBV7-3 and TRBJ1-1, reads GAGVSQTPSNKVTEKGKYVELRCDPISGHTALYWYRQSLGQGPEFLIYFQGTGAADDSGLPNDRFFAVRPEGSVSTLKIQRTERGDSAVYLCASSKQGNTEAFFGQGTRLTVV.

This rearrangement joins TRBV28 to TRBJ2-7; no reliable D call. This CDR3 is built from 14 residues. Trimming pared 2 bases from V and 2 bases from J, leaving 10 bases between. The germline CDR1 and CDR2 sequences are MDHEN and SYDVKM. The CDR3 sequence: CASSLGLGPYEQYF. In DNA, the CDR3 is TGTGCCAGCAGTTTAGGCCTAGGCCCCTACGAGCAGTACTTC.

The J gene is TRBJ2-7, the V gene TRBV3-1 (or the pseudogene TRBV3-2), with 9 bases that match TRBD1. Germline trimming cut 4 bases from V and 2 bases from J; bases unmatched to any gene: 3. CDR1 and CDR2 (germline): LGHDT, YNNKEL (reference sequence). The CDR3 extends over 14 amino acids. The CDR3 spells CASSRTGAAYEQYF. As DNA, the CDR3 is TGTGCCAGCAGCCGGACAGGGGCCGCCTACGAGCAGTACTTC.

The chain has TRBV10-3 and TRBJ1-1, with TRBD1 as a possible D gene (5 bases). The CDR3 length is 14 residues. Trimming removed 7 bases from V and 5 bases from J, with 17 bases in between. CDR1 and CDR2 from the germline V gene are ENHRY and SYGVKD. As DNA, the CDR3 is TGTGCCATCAAGGGGTCGGAACAGAGAACTGAAGCTTTCTTT. Translation: CAIKGSEQRTEAFF.

This chain connects TRBV12-3 or TRBV12-4 to TRBJ2-7; possibly TRBD2 for D (5 bases). CDR3 size: 13 residues. V was trimmed by 6 bases and J by 3 bases, leaving 12 bases between them. CDR3 region: CASSRGLNYEQYF. The CDR3, as DNA: TGTGCCAGCAGCCGTGGACTGAACTACGAGCAGTACTTC.

This clone appeared once. The CDR3 DNA sequence: TGTGCCAGCAGTACCAGCCGGGGACTAGCAGTAGATACGCAGTATTTT. This gives the protein CASSTSRGLAVDTQYF. The chain uses TRBV28 and TRBJ2-3, with 9 bases fitting TRBD2. The junction had 11 bases not matched to a gene; V was cut back by 5 bases and J by 5 bases. Per the germline V gene, CDR1 is MDHEN and CDR2 is SYDVKM. This CDR3 has 16 amino acids. The full variable domain, with the rest looked up from reference TRBV28 and TRBJ2-3, is DVKVTQSSRYLVKRTGEKVFLECVQDMDHENMFWYRQDPGLGLRLIYFSYDVKMKEKGDIPEGYSVSREKKERFSLILESASTNQTSMYLCASSTSRGLAVDTQYFGPGTRLTVL.

In its sample, this clone was seen a few times. This rearrangement joins TRBV25-1 to TRBJ1-1; 11 bases map to TRBD1. Germline CDR1 MGHDK, CDR2 SYGVNS. The CDR3 runs to 16 residues. The junction had 10 bases not matched to a gene; V was cut back by 5 bases and J by 5 bases. CDR3 sequence: CASSPYGQGARTEAFF. The CDR3 DNA is TGTGCCAGCAGTCCTTACGGACAGGGGGCAAGGACTGAAGCTTTCTTT.

This chain uses TRBV5-1 with TRBJ1-1; D gene ambiguous. CDR1 SGHRS and CDR2 YFSETQ come from the germline V gene. With 0 bases removed from V and 4 bases from J, the gap between germline ends came to 13 bases. This CDR3 comprises 15 residues. The CDR3 sequence is CASSLATQVGTEAFF. In DNA form, the CDR3 reads TGCGCCAGCAGCTTGGCGACTCAAGTTGGCACTGAAGCTTTCTTT.

The chain couples TRBV19 to TRBJ2-5; 10 bases line up with TRBD1. V was pared by 9 bases and J by 2 bases, with 9 bases of the junction left unmatched. Germline assignment: CDR1 LNHDA and CDR2 SQIVND (reference sequence). The length of the CDR3 is 15 residues. The CDR3 sequence is CASQDRGRGQETQYF. In DNA, the CDR3 is TGTGCCAGCCAAGACAGGGGGCGAGGGCAAGAGACCCAGTACTTC.

There are a few counts of this clone. V and J are TRBV5-1 and TRBJ2-7, with D maybe TRBD2 (5 bases). Germline CDR1 SGHRS, CDR2 YFSETQ. Trimming removed 4 bases from V and 1 base from J, with 12 bases in between. This CDR3 has 14 amino acids. In nucleotides, the CDR3 is TGCGCCAGCAGCCTACACGGGGTTTCCTACGAGCAGTACTTC. This encodes CASSLHGVSYEQYF.

CDR3 sequence reads: CASSLVGAGYGYTF. DNA for the CDR3: TGTGCCAGCAGCTTGGTAGGGGCCGGCTATGGCTACACCTTC. The V gene is TRBV5-4, the J gene TRBJ1-2, with D possibly being TRBD1 (5 bases). V gave up 0 bases and J gave up 4 bases, with 10 bases separating them. The CDR3 runs to 14 residues. CDR1 and CDR2 from the germline V gene are SGHNT and YYREEE (reference sequence).

This clone has a single count. V is TRBV7-3 and J is TRBJ2-6; 10 positions match TRBD1. V trimming: 4 bases; J trimming: 2 bases; junction bases outside the gene matches: 11. The CDR3 is 19 residues long. Germline loops: CDR1 SGHTA, CDR2 FQGTGA. The CDR3 reads CASSWRRGTGVAGANVLTF. CDR3 nucleotides: TGTGCCAGCAGCTGGAGACGTGGGACAGGGGTGGCTGGGGCCAACGTCCTGACTTTC.

J is TRBJ2-1 and V is TRBV3-1 (or the pseudogene TRBV3-2); D remains ambiguous. V lost 4 bases and J 5 bases, leaving 15 bases between the germline ends. Germline CDR1 LGHDT, CDR2 YNNKEL (reference sequence). The CDR3 totals 15 residues. CDR3 region: CASSLDPGGHNEQFF. CDR3 coding DNA: TGTGCCAGCAGCCTCGACCCGGGTGGCCACAATGAGCAGTTCTTC.

This clone was counted a single time. The chain uses TRBV24-1 and TRBJ2-1; TRBD2 aligns across 13 bases. Looked up from germline, CDR1 is KGHDR and CDR2 is SFDVKD. This CDR3 has 16 amino acids. With 1 base clipped from V and 8 bases from J, the junction kept 4 bases outside the gene matches. CDR3 nucleotides: TGTGCCACCAGTGATTTACTAGCGGGAGGGGCCCATGAGCAGTTCTTC. Residues: CATSDLLAGGAHEQFF.

In this sample, this clone turned up a few times. This sequence joins TRBV28 and TRBJ1-3; 9 bases are a match to TRBD1. Germline values: CDR1 MDHEN, CDR2 SYDVKM. Trimming took 7 bases from V and 4 from J; bases not matched to a gene: 11. The length of the CDR3 is 16 residues. The CDR3 protein is CASIARADRGGNTIYF. The CDR3 nucleotides read TGTGCCAGCATAGCCCGGGCAGACAGGGGGGGAAACACCATATATTTT.

V usage is TRBV7-9 and J usage is TRBJ2-3; TRBD1 matches at 10 bases. This CDR3 contains 16 residues. Germline V gene sequence: CDR1 SEHNR, CDR2 FQNEAQ (reference sequence). Trimming cost V 4 bases and J 8 bases; bases outside gene matches: 12. The CDR3, as DNA: TGTGCCAGCAGCTCTACCGGGACAGGGGATCAGTCTACGCAGTATTTT. Its translation is CASSSTGTGDQSTQYF.

Here the CDR3 reads CASAPVSGQPQHF. The CDR3 DNA is TGTGCTAGTGCCCCCGTTTCGGGTCAGCCCCAGCATTTT. This rearrangement joins TRBV12-5 to TRBJ1-5; no clear D. Trimming pared 7 bases from V and 6 bases from J, leaving 13 bases between. Germline loops: CDR1 LGHNT, CDR2 FRNRAP. The CDR3 covers 13 residues.

The V and J genes are TRBV2 and TRBJ2-5, with TRBD1 identical over 7 bases. V lost 8 bases, J lost 2 bases, and 11 bases stayed unmatched. The germline gives CDR1 SNHLY, CDR2 FYNNEI. This CDR3 has 15 amino acids. The CDR3 loop is CASDQMGQIQETQYF. For the CDR3, the DNA is TGTGCCAGCGATCAGATGGGACAGATACAAGAGACCCAGTACTTC.

The V and J genes are TRBV19 and TRBJ2-2, with 8 bases lining up with TRBD1. Trimming cost V 4 bases and J 0 bases; bases outside gene matches: 4. CDR1 and CDR2 from the germline V gene are LNHDA and SQIVND (reference sequence). The CDR3 is 16 amino acids. The CDR3 is CASSTRTGSNTGELFF. CDR3 coding DNA: TGTGCCAGTAGTACGAGGACAGGGTCGAACACCGGGGAGCTGTTTTTT.

The chain is built from TRBV19 and TRBJ1-3; 9 bases line up with TRBD1. V shed 8 bases, J shed 3 bases, and the junction held 8 bases outside the gene matches. Germline V gene lookup returns CDR1 LNHDA and CDR2 SQIVND (reference sequence). CDR3 size: 15 residues. CDR3 region: CASAGGQGSGNTIYF. The CDR3 nucleotides are TGTGCCAGTGCCGGGGGACAGGGAAGTGGAAACACCATATATTTT.

The chain couples TRBV10-3 to TRBJ2-7; 8 nucleotides match TRBD1. V lost 6 bases, J lost 0 bases, and 4 bases stayed unmatched. Germline CDR1 ENHRY, CDR2 SYGVKD. There are 14 residues in the CDR3. The CDR3 DNA sequence: TGTGCCATCAGGCGGACAGGGACCTCCTACGAGCAGTACTTC. As protein: CAIRRTGTSYEQYF.

The rearrangement joins TRBV6-2 or TRBV6-3 to TRBJ1-5; TRBD1 might be the D (5 bases). CDR3 size: 14 residues. Trimming removed 2 bases from V and 4 bases from J, with 9 bases in between. CDR1 is MNHEY and CDR2 is SVGEGT in the germline V gene. The CDR3 loop is CASSYRQNNQPQHF. The CDR3 bases are TGTGCCAGCAGTTACAGACAGAATAATCAGCCCCAGCATTTT.

This clone was seen only once. The chain links TRBV19 to TRBJ1-2; D gene uncertain. V was shortened by 8 bases and J by 1 base, with 11 bases between the two germline ends. The CDR3 runs 13 residues. CDR1 and CDR2 (germline): LNHDA, SQIVND (reference sequence). The CDR3: CASSPISNYGYTF. CDR3 DNA: TGTGCCAGTTCACCAATTAGTAACTATGGCTACACCTTC.

V usage is TRBV7-2 and J usage is TRBJ2-5; maybe TRBD1 (6 bases). CDR3 length: 13 residues. The V gene lost 6 bases and the J gene lost 3 bases, with 11 bases spanning the gap. CDR1 SGHTA and CDR2 FQGNSA come from the germline V gene. The CDR3 loop reads CASSLGTKETQYF. DNA for the CDR3: TGTGCCAGCAGTCTAGGGACAAAAGAGACCCAGTACTTC.

The chain has TRBV21-1 and TRBJ2-7; the tabulated D call, TRBD1, remains unverified against the DNA. TRBV21-1 is a pseudogene segment. There are 13 residues in the CDR3. For the CDR3, the DNA is TGTGCCAGCAGCCAGGGGGGAGCCTACGAGCAGTACTTC. This gives the protein CASSQGGAYEQYF.

The chain links TRBV5-4 to TRBJ1-2; D uncertain. V was clipped by 3 bases and J by 4 bases, with 13 bases between them. Germline V lookup: CDR1 SGHNT, CDR2 YYREEE (reference sequence). CDR3 length equals 14 residues. The CDR3 here is CASSSSRLTYGYTF. DNA for the CDR3: TGTGCCAGCAGCTCCAGCAGGCTAACCTATGGCTACACCTTC. The full variable domain, its missing parts supplied by reference TRBV5-4 and TRBJ1-2, is ETGVTQSPTHLIKTRGQQVTLRCSSQSGHNTVSWYQQALGQGPQFIFQYYREEENGRGNFPPRFSGLQFPNYSSELNVNALELDDSALYLCASSSSRLTYGYTFGSGTRLTVV.

A word on this clone: Different DNA sequences within this sample yield the same CDR3. The chain uses TRBV6-5 and TRBJ1-4; D ambiguous. Trimming pared 0 bases from V and 0 bases from J, leaving 5 bases between. The germline gives CDR1 MNHEY, CDR2 SVGAGI. This CDR3 has 15 residues. The CDR3 region has the DNA TGTGCCAGCAGTTACTCCGGGGCAACTAATGAAAAACTGTTTTTT. Its protein is CASSYSGATNEKLFF.

This chain links TRBV9 with TRBJ2-5; 9 nucleotides match TRBD2. The CDR3 totals 16 residues. Germline loops: CDR1 SGDLS, CDR2 YYNGEE. V lost 0 bases and J lost 3; bases outside the gene matches: 6. CDR3 residues: CASSVGAGGPEETQYF. CDR3 DNA: TGTGCCAGCAGCGTAGGGGCGGGAGGGCCGGAAGAGACCCAGTACTTC. The whole variable domain, filled in from reference TRBV9 and TRBJ2-5, reads DSGVTQTPKHLITATGQRVTLRCSPRSGDLSVYWYQQSLDQGLQFLIQYYNGEERAKGNILERFSAQQFPDLHSELNLSSLELGDSALYFCASSVGAGGPEETQYFGPGTRLLVL.